This T cell receptor beta chain was identified in a study of T-cell reconstitution after alpha-beta-depleted transplantation in children. The authors prepared the TCRbeta library with unique molecular identifiers. Each CDR3 protein gets one entry after TCRdb re-called the PCR reads with MiXCR. The profile shows some 600,000 distinct CDR3 sequences, over 10% of them singletons. The germline gives CDR1 ENHRY, CDR2 SYGVKD. CDR3 length equals 14 residues. For this clonotype: One end of the junction varies from germline; a read error may be responsible.

The specimen comprised PBMCs, mostly from graft donor cells, sampled 360 days after TCRalphabeta/CD19-depleted stem cell transplant. The receptor's source is a male patient aged 10 to 17 who had a stem cell transplant for acute myeloid leukemia, so the T cells may come from the graft donor. This chain connects TRBV10-3 to TRBJ2-3, with 11 bases aligning to TRBD2. The CDR3: CAIGEETSGKTQYF. The CDR3 region has the DNA TGTGCCATCGGTGAGGAGACTAGCGGGAAGACGCAGTATTTT.